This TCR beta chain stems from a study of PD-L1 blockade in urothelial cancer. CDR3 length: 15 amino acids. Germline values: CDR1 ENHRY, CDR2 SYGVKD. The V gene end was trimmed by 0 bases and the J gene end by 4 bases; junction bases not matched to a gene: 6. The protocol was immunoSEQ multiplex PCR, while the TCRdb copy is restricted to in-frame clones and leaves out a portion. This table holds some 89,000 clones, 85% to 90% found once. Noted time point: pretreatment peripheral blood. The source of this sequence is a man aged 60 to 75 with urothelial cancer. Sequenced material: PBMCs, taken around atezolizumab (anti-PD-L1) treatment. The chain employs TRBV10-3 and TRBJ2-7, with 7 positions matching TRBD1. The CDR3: CAISESTTGLYEQYF. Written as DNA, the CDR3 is TGTGCCATCAGTGAGTCGACGACAGGGCTATACGAGCAGTACTTC.